One and the same sample provided the 16 T cell receptor beta chains below, sequenced in a study of long-term antiretroviral therapy in people with HIV. The assay used was immunoSEQ (version v3.0), run at survey level. The data were produced by immunoSEQ multiplex PCR, yet TCRdb's version contains in-frame clones alone and is incomplete. The sample lists about 16,000 clones, 88% occurring once. The specimen was unsorted PBMCs, collected 2.3 to 2.4 years before starting antiretroviral therapy. The source is a woman aged 25 to 45 with HIV.

The chain has TRBV30 and TRBJ1-6, with 7 bases lining up with TRBD1. J lost 5 bases, V lost 7 bases, and 5 bases had no gene match. There are 13 residues in the CDR3. From germline, CDR1 is GTSNPN and CDR2 SVGIG (reference sequence). The CDR3 loop reads CAFEGQNNSPLHF. The CDR3 region has the DNA TGTGCCTTCGAGGGACAGAATAATTCACCCCTCCACTTT.

CDR3 amino acids: CASSAQVWTGLYNSPLHF. CDR3 nucleotides: TGTGCCAGTAGTGCCCAAGTGTGGACAGGGCTCTATAATTCACCCCTCCACTTT. The chain links TRBV19 to TRBJ1-6, with 8 bases lining up with TRBD1. Trimming removed 5 bases from V and 3 bases from J; junction bases left unmatched: 12. The CDR3 length is 18 residues. Germline V gene lookup returns CDR1 LNHDA and CDR2 SQIVND (reference sequence).

The chain has TRBV5-8 and TRBJ2-7; 7 positions match TRBD1. The CDR3 has 14 amino acids. Germline CDR1 and CDR2: SGHTS and YDEGEE. V shed 0 bases, J shed 2 bases, and the junction held 2 bases outside the gene matches. The CDR3 loop reads CASSLDQGAYEQYF. CDR3 DNA sequence: TGTGCCAGCAGCTTGGACCAGGGGGCCTACGAGCAGTACTTC.

The DNA of the CDR3 is TGTGCCAGCAGTGAGGCAGGCTATGGCTACACCTTC. Encoded protein: CASSEAGYGYTF. V and J are TRBV2 and TRBJ1-2; no clear D. Trimming left V 3 bases short and J 4 bases short, with 6 bases between. This CDR3 contains 12 residues. Germline V gene sequence: CDR1 SNHLY, CDR2 FYNNEI.

This sequence joins TRBV4-3 and TRBJ1-1; 9 nucleotides line up with TRBD1. Germline V gene data show CDR1 as LGHNA and CDR2 as YSLEER. The CDR3 spans 15 residues. V trimming: 0 bases; J trimming: 7 bases; junction bases outside the gene matches: 6. DNA of the CDR3: TGCGCCAGCAGCCAAGATTACGGGACAGGGTTTGAAGCTTTCTTT. This encodes CASSQDYGTGFEAFF.

The rearrangement links TRBV9 to TRBJ1-4; D is unclear. The CDR3 extends over 16 amino acids. In germline, CDR1 is SGDLS, CDR2 YYNGEE. With 0 bases removed from V and 0 bases from J, the gap between germline ends came to 9 bases. The CDR3 nucleotides read TGTGCCAGCAGCGTAGACGGGTTTACAACTAATGAAAAACTGTTTTTT. It translates to CASSVDGFTTNEKLFF.

The rearrangement links TRBV10-3 to TRBJ1-2; possible D gene TRBD1, 6 bases. CDR1 ENHRY and CDR2 SYGVKD come from the germline V gene. This CDR3 is 15 amino acids long. V was trimmed by 0 bases and J by 6 bases, leaving 14 bases between them. CDR3 in amino acids: CAISESSDRGDGYTF. For the CDR3, the DNA is TGTGCCATCAGTGAGTCCTCGGACAGAGGGGATGGCTACACCTTC.

The chain is built from TRBV29-1 and TRBJ1-2; possible D gene TRBD1, 5 bases. Trimming removed 5 bases at V and 7 bases at J, with 17 bases between. Germline V CDR1 and CDR2: SQVTM, ANQGSEA. CDR3 size: 13 residues. DNA for the CDR3: TGCAGCGTTAGCTACCAGGGAATTGGTGGCTACACCTTC. Translated, it gives CSVSYQGIGGYTF.

The chain links TRBV5-1 to TRBJ1-2; TRBD1 matches 7 bases. The V and J ends lost 0 bases and 7 bases, in that order; junction bases with no gene match: 3. CDR1 SGHRS and CDR2 YFSETQ come from the germline V gene. This CDR3 region has 13 residues. Here the CDR3 reads CASSLGQGLGYTF. The CDR3 DNA follows: TGCGCCAGCAGCTTGGGACAGGGACTTGGCTACACCTTC.

Notes on this clone: Other DNA sequences in this sample translate to the same CDR3. The rearrangement joins TRBV12-5 to TRBJ2-5; D unclear. V was cut by 3 bases and J by 5 bases, with 10 bases left in between. This CDR3 region has 13 residues. Germline CDR1 is LGHNT and CDR2 is FRNRAP. CDR3 DNA: TGTGCTAGTGGTTTCGAGGTTTTGGAGACCCAGTACTTC. Its protein is CASGFEVLETQYF.

This clone was seen a few times. The J gene is TRBJ1-1, the V gene TRBV11-2; TRBD1 might be the D (5 bases). Germline CDR1 and CDR2: SGHAT and FQNNGV. The CDR3 loop spans 14 amino acids. V was cut by 5 bases and J by 1 base, with 11 bases left in between. The DNA for the CDR3 is TGTGCCAGCAGCAATGGGGCAGGGAACACTGAAGCTTTCTTT. Translated, it gives CASSNGAGNTEAFF.

The chain has TRBV6-6 and TRBJ2-2, with D maybe TRBD2 (6 bases). The CDR3 has 14 residues. Germline assignment: CDR1 MNHNY and CDR2 SVGAGI (reference sequence). V lost 7 bases and J lost 4, with 13 bases in between. The CDR3 loop is CASMGGLGTGELFF. CDR3 DNA: TGTGCCAGCATGGGGGGTCTGGGCACCGGGGAGCTGTTTTTT.

The chain recombines TRBV2 with TRBJ1-1; D is possibly TRBD1 (6 bases). This CDR3 has 14 amino acids. With 2 bases removed from V and 4 bases from J, the gap between germline ends came to 11 bases. Germline V gene sequence: CDR1 SNHLY, CDR2 FYNNEI. The CDR3 DNA sequence: TGTGCCAGCAGTGAATATTTAGGGGGCACTGAAGCTTTCTTT. It yields the protein CASSEYLGGTEAFF.

V usage is TRBV5-8 and J usage is TRBJ1-4, with D unresolved. V lost 0 bases to trimming and J lost 0 bases, with 9 bases between them. Germline V gene data show CDR1 as SGHTS and CDR2 as YDEGEE. This CDR3 has 16 residues. The CDR3 DNA reads TGTGCCAGCAGCTTGGGGAGACACACAACTAATGAAAAACTGTTTTTT. Translated, it gives CASSLGRHTTNEKLFF.

The rearrangement links TRBV4-3 to TRBJ2-5; possible D gene TRBD2, 6 bases. Trimming shortened V by 4 bases and J by 5 bases, and 20 bases separated the two germline ends. This CDR3 is built from 16 residues. Germline V CDR1 and CDR2: LGHNA, YSLEER. CDR3 residues: CASSPSASAGRETQYF. The CDR3 bases are TGCGCCAGCAGCCCATCAGCGAGCGCGGGGCGGGAGACCCAGTACTTC.

The chain couples TRBV7-6 to TRBJ2-7; maybe TRBD1 (5 bases). Germline V gene data show CDR1 as SGHVS and CDR2 as FNYEAQ. V was trimmed by 0 bases and J by 3 bases, leaving 12 bases between them. This CDR3 region has 15 residues. In nucleotides, the CDR3 is TGTGCCAGCAGCTTAGCGGCGGACACAATCTACGAGCAGTACTTC. It translates to CASSLAADTIYEQYF.